This entry lists 17 T cell receptor beta chains sequenced from one sample in a study of control samples from healthy donors and cancer patients. Sequencing used immunoSEQ multiplex PCR; TCRdb keeps in-frame clones, though not all of them. The sample lists about 94,000 clones, about 88% occurring once. The sample consisted of blood. The receptors were gathered from a woman in her forties or fifties in good health.

The gene calls are TRBV7-2 and TRBJ2-3; the match to TRBD2 covers 7 bases. Germline values: CDR1 SGHTA, CDR2 FQGNSA. The CDR3 totals 18 residues. Unmatched junction bases numbered 15, after V lost 5 bases and J lost 1 base. The CDR3 region is CASSQPPGGRSRTDTQYF. The CDR3 DNA sequence: TGTGCCAGCAGCCAACCCCCTGGCGGGAGAAGCCGCACAGATACGCAGTATTTT.

The CDR3 DNA reads as TGTGCCAGCAGTTTAGCGCTAGGCTATGGCTACACCTTC. Encoded protein: CASSLALGYGYTF. The chain carries TRBV12-3 or TRBV12-4 and TRBJ1-2; D not certain. Deletions cut 0 bases from V and 4 bases from J, with 6 bases between. The CDR3 spans 13 residues.

The V call is TRBV9, the J call TRBJ1-6; D gene unclear. Germline-derived CDR1 and CDR2 are SGDLS and YYNGEE. With 0 bases removed from V and 11 bases from J, the gap between germline ends came to 12 bases. CDR3 size: 14 residues. The CDR3: CASSVGGTGTPLHF. CDR3 bases: TGTGCCAGCAGCGTAGGGGGAACGGGGACACCCCTCCACTTT.

The chain is built from TRBV6-6 and TRBJ1-5; D unclear. The germline gives CDR1 MNHNY, CDR2 SVGAGI (reference sequence). Between the trimmed V and J ends, which lost 0 bases and 3 bases, there was a span of 9 bases. This CDR3 is 15 amino acids long. CDR3 amino acids: CASSYSMGNNQPQHF. CDR3 DNA: TGTGCCAGCAGTTACTCGATGGGGAACAATCAGCCCCAGCATTTT.

The gene calls are TRBV2 and TRBJ1-2; D unclear. CDR3 size: 12 residues. Germline V gene sequence: CDR1 SNHLY, CDR2 FYNNEI. Trimming took off 6 bases at V and 5 bases at J, with 10 bases between the two ends. As DNA, the CDR3 is TGTGCCAGCAGCCTGGTCCCTTATGGCTACACCTTC. Encoded protein: CASSLVPYGYTF.

In its sample, this clone was seen once. The chain is built from TRBV29-1 and TRBJ2-3; a weak D match, TRBD1 (6 bases). The CDR3 loop spans 13 amino acids. The ends were cut back, 3 bases at V and 4 bases at J, with 11 bases in the middle. Germline assignment: CDR1 SQVTM and CDR2 ANQGSEA. The CDR3 nucleotides read TGCAGCGTTGACAGGGGTGGCGCAGATACGCAGTATTTT. Translation gives CSVDRGGADTQYF.

The V call is TRBV4-2, the J call TRBJ2-7; the D gene is possibly TRBD2 (6 bases). The CDR3 loop spans 17 amino acids. V shed 3 bases and J shed 0 bases, with 18 bases lying between them. Germline-derived CDR1 and CDR2 are LGHNA and YNFKEQ. DNA of the CDR3: TGTGCCAGCAGCCAGGGAGGACGGACTCCCCTCTCCTACGAGCAGTACTTC. It translates to CASSQGGRTPLSYEQYF.

The chain couples TRBV28 to TRBJ2-3; tentative D call: TRBD2 (6 bases). This CDR3 is 16 amino acids long. The ends were cut back, 0 bases at V and 4 bases at J, with 14 bases in the middle. Germline-derived CDR1 and CDR2 are MDHEN and SYDVKM. The CDR3 protein is CASSLWGGVRADTQYF. The CDR3 coding sequence is TGTGCCAGCAGTTTATGGGGCGGGGTTCGTGCAGATACGCAGTATTTT.

This clone was observed a few times. This sequence joins TRBV6-4 and TRBJ2-1; tentative D call: TRBD1 (7 bases). The CDR3 totals 13 residues. V lost 8 bases and J lost 6, with 14 bases in between. Germline values: CDR1 MRHNA, CDR2 SNTAGT. Here the CDR3 DNA reads TGTGCCAGCGGCGGGACAGAGAGCAATGAGCAGTTCTTC. Translation: CASGGTESNEQFF.

V gene TRBV28 combines with J gene TRBJ1-2, with 9 bases matching TRBD1. The junction had 5 bases not matched to a gene; V was cut back by 9 bases and J by 3 bases. This CDR3 comprises 13 residues. Germline assignment: CDR1 MDHEN and CDR2 SYDVKM. The CDR3 DNA reads TGTGCCAGTTTCACAGGGGGCCACTATGGCTACACCTTC. Amino acid sequence: CASFTGGHYGYTF.

In the case of this clone: Within the sample, other DNA sequences also encode this same CDR3. This CDR3 is CASSPGLAGTDTQYF. The DNA of the CDR3 is TGTGCCAGCTCTCCGGGACTAGCGGGGACAGATACGCAGTATTTT. The chain uses TRBV18 and TRBJ2-3; TRBD2 matches at 13 bases. V trimming: 6 bases; J trimming: 3 bases; junction bases outside the gene matches: 3. This CDR3 is 15 amino acids long. In germline, CDR1 is KGHSH, CDR2 LQKENI.

The J gene is TRBJ2-1, the V gene TRBV7-2; TRBD1 or TRBD2 may be the D gene (6 bases each). V lost 5 bases and J 2 bases, leaving 13 bases between the germline ends. The CDR3 is 15 amino acids. Germline CDR1 and CDR2: SGHTA and FQGNSA. CDR3 in amino acids: CASSRGDGTYNEQFF. The CDR3 nucleotides read TGTGCCAGCAGCAGGGGGGACGGAACCTACAATGAGCAGTTCTTC.

The V call is TRBV7-2, the J call TRBJ1-2, with a weak D call TRBD1 (5 bases). The CDR3 extends over 15 amino acids. Trimming took off 3 bases at V and 5 bases at J, with 16 bases between the two ends. Germline V gene sequence: CDR1 SGHTA, CDR2 FQGNSA. The CDR3 loop is CASSFGFPGGYGYTF. The CDR3 DNA follows: TGTGCCAGCAGCTTTGGCTTTCCGGGGGGATATGGCTACACCTTC.

The J gene is TRBJ2-3, the V gene TRBV11-2, with D perhaps matching TRBD2 (6 bases). V shed 1 base and J shed 4 bases, with 6 bases lying between them. The length of the CDR3 is 13 residues. Germline CDR1 SGHAT, CDR2 FQNNGV. CDR3 amino acids: CASSLAGADTQYF. CDR3 nucleotides: TGTGCCAGCAGCTTAGCGGGAGCAGATACGCAGTATTTT.

This clone showed up just once. This chain uses TRBV10-3 with TRBJ1-1, with D perhaps matching TRBD1 (6 bases). The CDR3 has 14 amino acids. CDR1 and CDR2 from the germline V gene are ENHRY and SYGVKD. V was trimmed by 2 bases and J by 4 bases, leaving 11 bases between them. Here the CDR3 reads CAISETGSGTEAFF. In DNA form, the CDR3 reads TGTGCCATCAGTGAGACAGGGTCGGGCACTGAAGCTTTCTTT.

The genes are TRBV6-4 and TRBJ1-1; TRBD1 might be the D (6 bases). CDR1 is MRHNA and CDR2 is SNTAGT in the germline V gene. The V gene lost 6 bases and the J gene lost 2 bases, with 13 bases spanning the gap. The CDR3 covers 14 residues. CDR3 region: CASRKDRRNTEAFF. The CDR3 coding sequence is TGTGCCAGCAGGAAGGACAGACGAAACACTGAAGCTTTCTTT.

V is TRBV12-5 and J is TRBJ1-5, with TRBD1 identical over 10 bases. CDR1 is LGHNT, CDR2 FRNRAP, per germline. The trim removed 3 bases at V and 6 bases at J, leaving 8 bases unmatched. The CDR3 loop spans 16 amino acids. CDR3 in amino acids: CASGFDRDRGGQPQHF. DNA for the CDR3: TGTGCTAGTGGTTTCGACCGGGACAGGGGTGGTCAGCCCCAGCATTTT.